The clone carrying this T cell receptor beta chain was recorded many times. The antigen remains undetermined. Germline CDR1 is SGHNT and CDR2 is YENEEA. The CDR3 is 15 residues long. V dropped 1 base and J dropped 3 bases, with 13 bases sitting between them. Treatment specified: randomized to nivolumab then ipilimumab (arm A) or the reverse (arm B). The sample belongs to a study of sequential checkpoint blockade in melanoma. Study details: Arm A got nivolumab then ipilimumab; arm B the reverse, 1:1. Study-level findings and limits: Clinical benefit was about 30 times likelier when tumor T-cell fraction and clonality increased.

The repertoire was sequenced with immunoSEQ multiplex PCR; TCRdb's copy has only in-frame clones and lacks some. This repertoire shows some 2,200 clones, 20% to 25% found once; its top ten account for 24%. The specimen comprised tumor tissue (inferred from file names), sampled from a patient given nivolumab and ipilimumab in sequence. The TCR sequence derives from a human donor with melanoma. The chain joins TRBV11-3 to TRBJ2-7; maybe TRBD1 (5 bases). The CDR3 nucleotides read TGTGCCAGCAGCTTAGGGCCACAGGAAAGCTACGAGCAGTACTTC. This translates into CASSLGPQESYEQYF.